The subject of this entry is one TCR beta chain. Its matching antigen is unknown. CDR1 is MGHDK, CDR2 SYGVNS, per germline. V was pared by 3 bases and J by 2 bases, with 6 bases of the junction left unmatched. This CDR3 has 15 amino acids. A multiplex PCR was run with 60 Vbeta primers and 13 Jbeta primers. TCRdb keeps only in-frame clones here, not all; method: immunoSEQ multiplex PCR. In the table there are 95,000 to 150,000 clones, over 65% of which are singletons. The sample belongs to a study of cytomegalovirus exposure and HLA in healthy donors. Findings and limits, study-wide: In a later analysis, TCR association rates varied by HLA locus: DRB1 most, HLA-C fewest. Fewer N-insertions than the 666-donor mean were reportedly shown by an Asian-associated ancestry cluster in a later analysis.

The chain recombines TRBV25-1 with TRBJ1-1; 7 bases are shared with TRBD1. Sequenced material: PBMCs. The sequence was collected from a man in his thirties or forties in good health and CMV-seropositive. CDR3 in amino acids: CASSEGGQINTEAFF. In DNA form, the CDR3 reads TGTGCCAGCAGTGAGGGGGGACAGATTAACACTGAAGCTTTCTTT.